The present TCR beta chain was sequenced within a study of blood T cells in healthy people across ages. Study-wide points: Versus aged donors, long-lived donors had higher diversity and more naive CD4+ cells.

With a J-beta primer mix and a sample-barcoded 5' primer, a second PCR ran about 7 to 12 cycles. A template-switch adaptor that had 12 random nucleotides put a tag on each cDNA molecule. TCRdb reprocessed the 5' RACE reads with MiXCR, giving one entry per CDR3 protein. The sample yields about a million distinct CDR3 sequences, more than 30% seen once. Concerning this clonotype: The antigen is undetermined. Just one base apart from a much larger clone, this may be a read error.

The TCR was taken from a man aged 18 to 29 in good health. The sample comprised blood.

The DNA of the CDR3 is TGTGCCAGCAGCGTACCCAAGGATCTAGGGCCAGGCTATGGCTACACCTTC. As protein: CASSVPKDLGPGYGYTF. V gene TRBV9 combines with J gene TRBJ1-2; D is unresolved. V gave up 1 base and J gave up 4 bases, with 20 bases separating them. The CDR3 is 17 amino acids. In germline, CDR1 is SGDLS, CDR2 YYNGEE.